This T cell receptor (beta chain) was recorded in a study of blood T cell repertoires in COVID-19 (dated by TCRdb to 2020 to 2022). Regarding the complete study: Collaborator samples came from the United States, Italy and Spain and covered acute and convalescent phases of COVID-19. Deeply sampled blood TCRbeta repertoires from subjects exposed to, actively infected with, or recovered from COVID-19 were included in the dataset. The samples were drawn from the first 160 participants of the ongoing ImmuneRACE study and from 1,254 subjects provided by 6 global collaborators. The repertoires were released in a freely available public database intended as a resource for research on the immune response to SARS-CoV-2. A de-identified subject ID, COVID-19 status, age in years and sex were almost always included in the sample metadata. The prospective study material was composed of cDNA or gDNA derived from T cells, B-cell-depleted T cells, or PBMCs. Where available, HLA class I and class II types were taken from metadata supplied by the sample provider and were not determined by assay-based typing. What the work shows at the level of the full study, not this receptor alone: The quantity of clinical and demographic metadata differed by source and by participant and was supplied without curation.

TCRbeta CDR3 regions were amplified from genomic DNA by means of the immunoSEQ Assay, a bias-controlled multiplex PCR. Per the authors' processing: The number of nucleated cells in each sample was estimated by amplification of reference gene primers within the assay. To quantify the absolute abundance of each unique TCRbeta CDR3 rearrangement, sequence reads were collapsed and filtered. For each sample, productive Simpson clonality was calculated as the square root of Simpson's diversity index across productive rearrangements. TCRdb provides this immuneACCESS table in a form limited to in-frame rearrangements. Some clones are lacking; in checked studies, under half of them reflect an unresolved V gene, and why the rest are absent is not known. The V and J calls and clone size come from that table; D and trimming were worked out from the DNA. The sample has 210,000 or so clones on record, 80% of them singletons. In total, the top ten clones hold over 7% of the sample.

For CDR1 and CDR2, the germline V gene lists KGHDR and SFDVKD. From the cysteine through the phenylalanine, the CDR3 covers 15 amino acids. The DNA shown is the 45-base CDR3, in frame from base 1. The junction shows trimming of 4 bases on V and 5 bases on J, and the gene matches do not reach 7 bases of it. Participants in the prospective study were aged about 18 to 95 years, lived in about two dozen United States geographic areas, and enrolled through a virtual design. To assign participants to cohorts, the prospective study relied on clinical history that participants themselves reported in a screening survey and a study questionnaire. In the prospective study, whole blood, serum and a nasopharyngeal or oropharyngeal swab were collected from each participant by mobile phlebotomists. Additional blood draws and questionnaires over an approximately two-month period could optionally be provided by prospective study participants. Prospective study blood samples were shipped either frozen or at room temperature before DNA extraction.

As for this clone: Its target antigen remains unknown. No base quality values were provided; no much bigger clone lies one nucleotide off.

The chain was built from TRBV24-1 and TRBJ2-1, and TRBD2 matches 7 of the central bases. The receptor comes from a middle-aged woman with acute COVID-19. Sequencing was done on a sample of PBMCs or T cells enriched from blood (not recorded which). The CDR3 here reads CATSEGSGTHNEQFF. The DNA sequence is given as TGTGCCACCAGTGAAGGGAGCGGGACGCACAATGAGCAGTTCTTC.